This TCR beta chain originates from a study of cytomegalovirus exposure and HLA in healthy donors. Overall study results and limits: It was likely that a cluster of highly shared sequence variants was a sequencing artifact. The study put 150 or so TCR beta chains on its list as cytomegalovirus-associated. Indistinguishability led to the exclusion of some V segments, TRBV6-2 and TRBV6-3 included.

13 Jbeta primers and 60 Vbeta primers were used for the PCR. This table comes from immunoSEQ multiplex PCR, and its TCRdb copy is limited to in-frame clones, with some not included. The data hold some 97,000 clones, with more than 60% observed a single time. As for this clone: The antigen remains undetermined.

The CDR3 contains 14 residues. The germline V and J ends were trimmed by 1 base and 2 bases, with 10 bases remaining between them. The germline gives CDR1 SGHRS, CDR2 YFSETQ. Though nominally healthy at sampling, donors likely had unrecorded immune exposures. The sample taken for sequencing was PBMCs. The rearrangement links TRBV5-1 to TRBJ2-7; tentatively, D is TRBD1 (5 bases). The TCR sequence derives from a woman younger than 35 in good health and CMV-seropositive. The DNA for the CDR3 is TGCGCCAGCAGCTTGTCAGGGCAAGCCTACGAGCAGTACTTC. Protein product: CASSLSGQAYEQYF.